This T cell receptor beta chain was identified during a study of blood T cell repertoires in COVID-19. The CDR3 totals 16 residues. The germline V gene has CDR1 SGHTA and CDR2 FQGTGA. V was clipped by 5 bases and J by 0 bases; unmatched bases: 8. The authors' processing: Reference gene primers were amplified, and this amplification served to estimate nucleated cell counts. This table comes from immunoSEQ multiplex PCR, and its TCRdb copy is limited to in-frame clones, with some not included. V, J and clone size derive from that table, while D and trimming were established from the DNA sequence. The table lists some 360,000 clones, around nine tenths of them singletons. Categorization into cohorts depended on clinical history that participants reported.

The source material was PBMCs or T cells enriched from blood (not recorded which). The clonotype originates from a woman under 40 who had been exposed to COVID-19. The chain combines TRBV7-3 with TRBJ1-1, with 8 bases lining up with TRBD1. CDR3 amino acids: CASSRTGTPMNTEAFF. The CDR3 region has the DNA TGTGCCAGCAGCCGGACAGGGACCCCCATGAACACTGAAGCTTTCTTT.